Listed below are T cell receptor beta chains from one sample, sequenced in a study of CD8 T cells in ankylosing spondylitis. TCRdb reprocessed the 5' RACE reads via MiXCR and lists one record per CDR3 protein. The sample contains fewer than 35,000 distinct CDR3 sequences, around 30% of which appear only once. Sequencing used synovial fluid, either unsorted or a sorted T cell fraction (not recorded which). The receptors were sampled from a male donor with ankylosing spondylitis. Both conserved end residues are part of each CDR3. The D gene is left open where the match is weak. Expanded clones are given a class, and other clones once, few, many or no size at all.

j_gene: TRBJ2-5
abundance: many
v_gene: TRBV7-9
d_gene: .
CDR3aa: CASSPEAFQETQYF
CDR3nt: TGTGCCAGCAGCCCCGAAGCTTTTCAAGAGACCCAGTACTTC

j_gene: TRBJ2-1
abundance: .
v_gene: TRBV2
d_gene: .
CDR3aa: CASGLPNEQFF
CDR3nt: TGTGCCAGCGGACTTCCCAATGAGCAGTTCTTC

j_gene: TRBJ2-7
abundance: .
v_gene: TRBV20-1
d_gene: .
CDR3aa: CSASVPDLGYEQYF
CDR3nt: TGCAGTGCTAGCGTCCCGGATTTGGGTTACGAGCAGTACTTC

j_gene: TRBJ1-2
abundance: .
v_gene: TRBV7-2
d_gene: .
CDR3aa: CASSLPGALGGYTF
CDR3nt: TGTGCCAGCAGCTTACCAGGGGCACTGGGGGGCTACACCTTC

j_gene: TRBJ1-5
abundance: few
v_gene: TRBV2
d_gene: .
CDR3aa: CASSEGRGTSNQPQHF
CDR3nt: TGTGCCAGCAGTGAGGGCCGAGGAACAAGCAATCAGCCCCAGCATTTT

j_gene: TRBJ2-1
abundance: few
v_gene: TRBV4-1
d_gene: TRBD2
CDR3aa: CASSQRVQREDNEQFF
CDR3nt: TGCGCCAGCAGCCAAAGGGTCCAGCGGGAAGACAATGAGCAGTTCTTC

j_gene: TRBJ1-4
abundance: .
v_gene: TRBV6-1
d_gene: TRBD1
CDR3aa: CASSDLTGGGEKLFF
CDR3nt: TGTGCCAGCAGTGATTTGACAGGGGGTGGTGAAAAACTGTTTTTT

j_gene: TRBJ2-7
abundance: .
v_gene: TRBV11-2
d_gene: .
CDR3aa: CASSLALPAYEQYF
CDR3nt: TGTGCCAGCAGCTTAGCCCTCCCAGCCTACGAGCAGTACTTC

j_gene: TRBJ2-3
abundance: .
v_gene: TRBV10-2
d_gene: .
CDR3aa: CASSEELGRTDTQYF
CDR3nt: TGCGCCAGCAGTGAGGAACTAGGACGCACAGATACGCAGTATTTT

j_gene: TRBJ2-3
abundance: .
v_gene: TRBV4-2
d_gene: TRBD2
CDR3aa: CASSPNGLAGASDTQYF
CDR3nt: TGTGCCAGCAGCCCCAACGGGCTAGCGGGAGCTTCAGATACGCAGTATTTT

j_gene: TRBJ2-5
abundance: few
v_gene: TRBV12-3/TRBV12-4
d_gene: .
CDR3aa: CASSLRGTIVTQYF
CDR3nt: TGTGCCAGCAGTTTAAGGGGCACAATTGTGACCCAGTACTTC

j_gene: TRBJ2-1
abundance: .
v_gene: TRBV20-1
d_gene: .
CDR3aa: CSATTFLETLVKRFF
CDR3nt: TGCAGTGCTACCACCTTTTTGGAGACTTTAGTCAAAAGGTTCTTC

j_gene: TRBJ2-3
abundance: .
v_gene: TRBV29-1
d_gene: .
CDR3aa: CSVVGTPIDTQYF
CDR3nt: TGCAGCGTTGTTGGGACTCCCATAGATACGCAGTATTTT

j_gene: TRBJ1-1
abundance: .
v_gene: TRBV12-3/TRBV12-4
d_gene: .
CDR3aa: CASSFSGNTEAFF
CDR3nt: TGTGCCAGCAGTTTTTCAGGGAACACTGAAGCTTTCTTT

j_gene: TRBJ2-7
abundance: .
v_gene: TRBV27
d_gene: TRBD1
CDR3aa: CASSFSGTDYEQYF
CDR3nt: TGTGCCAGCAGTTTTTCCGGGACAGACTACGAGCAGTACTTC

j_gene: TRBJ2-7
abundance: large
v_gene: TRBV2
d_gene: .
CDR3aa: CASRGPYEQYF
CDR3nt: TGTGCCAGCAGAGGCCCCTACGAGCAGTACTTC

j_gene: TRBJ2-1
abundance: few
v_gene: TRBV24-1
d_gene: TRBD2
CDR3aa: CATSDQTSFQSNEQFF
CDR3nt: TGTGCCACCAGTGATCAGACTAGCTTCCAATCCAATGAGCAGTTCTTC

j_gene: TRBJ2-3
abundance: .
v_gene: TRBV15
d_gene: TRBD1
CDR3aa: CATSRGQRDTDTQYF
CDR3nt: TGTGCCACCAGCAGGGGACAGCGTGACACAGATACGCAGTATTTT

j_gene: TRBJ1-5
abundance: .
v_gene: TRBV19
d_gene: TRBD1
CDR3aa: CASTSGGIQPQHF
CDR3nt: TGTGCCAGTACCTCAGGGGGGATTCAGCCCCAGCATTTT

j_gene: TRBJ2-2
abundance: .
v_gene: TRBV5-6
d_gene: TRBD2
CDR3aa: CARSPGLAGVGTGELFF
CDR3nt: TGTGCCAGGAGCCCCGGACTAGCGGGAGTAGGAACCGGGGAGCTGTTTTTT

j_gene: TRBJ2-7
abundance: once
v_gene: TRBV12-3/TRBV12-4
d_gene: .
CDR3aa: CASSLAGGGEQYF
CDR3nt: TGTGCCAGCAGTTTAGCAGGGGGTGGGGAGCAGTACTTC

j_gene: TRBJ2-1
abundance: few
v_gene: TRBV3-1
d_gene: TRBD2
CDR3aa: CASSPAGATYNEQFF
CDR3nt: TGTGCCAGCAGCCCAGCGGGAGCGACCTACAATGAGCAGTTCTTC

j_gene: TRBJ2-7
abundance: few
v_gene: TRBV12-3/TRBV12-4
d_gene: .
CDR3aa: CASSPLGGRAYEQYF
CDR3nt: TGTGCCAGCAGCCCATTAGGAGGGAGAGCCTACGAGCAGTACTTC

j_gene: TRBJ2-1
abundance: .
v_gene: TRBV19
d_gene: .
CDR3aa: CASSILMTRGNEQFF
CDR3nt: TGTGCCAGTAGTATTTTGATGACAAGAGGCAATGAGCAGTTCTTC

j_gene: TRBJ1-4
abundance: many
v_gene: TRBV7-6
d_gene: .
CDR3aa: CASSPEDPGKLFF
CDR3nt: TGTGCCAGCAGCCCCGAGGATCCAGGGAAACTGTTTTTT

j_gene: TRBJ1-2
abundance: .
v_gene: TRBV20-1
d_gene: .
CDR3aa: CSASGANLYYGYTF
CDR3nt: TGCAGTGCTAGCGGGGCTAACTTATACTATGGCTACACCTTC

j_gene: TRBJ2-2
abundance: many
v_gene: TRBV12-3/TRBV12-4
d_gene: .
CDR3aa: CASSPGSNTGELFF
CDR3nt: TGTGCCAGCAGTCCCGGGAGTAACACCGGGGAGCTGTTTTTT

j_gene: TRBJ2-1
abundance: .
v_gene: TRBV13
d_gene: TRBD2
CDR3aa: CASSPGTSGSGEQFF
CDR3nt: TGTGCCAGCAGCCCTGGGACTAGCGGGAGCGGTGAGCAGTTCTTC

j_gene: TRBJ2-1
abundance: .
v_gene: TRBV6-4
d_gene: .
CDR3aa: CASSDRGNEQFF
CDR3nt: TGTGCCAGCAGTGACAGGGGCAATGAGCAGTTCTTC

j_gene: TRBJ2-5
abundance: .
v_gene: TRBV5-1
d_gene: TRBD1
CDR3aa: CASSLFTGQGIQETQYF
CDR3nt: TGCGCCAGCAGCTTGTTTACGGGACAGGGTATTCAGGAGACCCAGTACTTC

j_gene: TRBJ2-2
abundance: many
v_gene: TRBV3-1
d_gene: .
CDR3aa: CASSQDLAFTVETGELFF
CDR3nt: TGTGCCAGCAGCCAAGATCTGGCGTTCACAGTGGAAACCGGGGAGCTGTTTTTT

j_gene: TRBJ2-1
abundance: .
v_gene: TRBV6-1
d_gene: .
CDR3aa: CASRTLGNEQFF
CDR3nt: TGTGCCAGCAGAACGCTCGGGAATGAGCAGTTCTTC

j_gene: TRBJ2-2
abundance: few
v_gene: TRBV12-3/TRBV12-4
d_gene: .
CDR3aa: CASSLKGTATGELFF
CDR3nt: TGTGCCAGCAGTTTAAAAGGAACAGCCACCGGGGAGCTGTTTTTT

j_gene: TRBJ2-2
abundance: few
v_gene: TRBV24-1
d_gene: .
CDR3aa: CATSQMASGELFF
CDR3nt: TGTGCCACCAGTCAAATGGCATCCGGGGAGCTGTTTTTT

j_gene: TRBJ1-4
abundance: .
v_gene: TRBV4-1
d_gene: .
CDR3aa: CASSQETEMPLNEKLFF
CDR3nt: TGCGCCAGCAGCCAAGAGACAGAGATGCCATTAAATGAAAAACTGTTTTTT

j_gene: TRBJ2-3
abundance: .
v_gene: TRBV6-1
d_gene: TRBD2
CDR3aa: CASSEVAGVGSDTQYF
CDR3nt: TGTGCCAGCAGTGAGGTAGCGGGAGTGGGGTCAGATACGCAGTATTTT

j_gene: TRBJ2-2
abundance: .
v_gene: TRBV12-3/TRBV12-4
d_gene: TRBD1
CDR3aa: CASSWDRGRRVSTGELFF
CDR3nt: TGTGCCAGCAGCTGGGACAGGGGGCGCAGGGTAAGCACCGGGGAGCTGTTTTTT

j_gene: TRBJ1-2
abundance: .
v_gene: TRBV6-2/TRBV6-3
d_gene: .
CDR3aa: CASSSLWGYTF
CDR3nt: TGTGCCAGCAGCTCCCTCTGGGGCTACACCTTC

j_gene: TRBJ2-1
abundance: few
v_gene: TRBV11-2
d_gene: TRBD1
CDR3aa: CAITGGSILPIYYYNEQFF
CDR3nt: TGTGCCATTACAGGGGGCTCTATCCTCCCTATCTACTACTACAATGAGCAGTTCTTC

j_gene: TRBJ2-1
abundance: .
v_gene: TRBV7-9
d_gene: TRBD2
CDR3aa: CASSPAFGTSGYNEQFF
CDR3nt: TGTGCCAGCAGCCCGGCATTTGGGACTAGCGGCTACAATGAGCAGTTCTTC

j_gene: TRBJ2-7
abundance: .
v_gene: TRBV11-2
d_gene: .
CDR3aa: CASSLVSGADEQYF
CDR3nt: TGTGCCAGCAGCTTAGTCTCAGGGGCGGACGAGCAGTACTTC

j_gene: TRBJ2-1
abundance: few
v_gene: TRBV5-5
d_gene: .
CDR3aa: CASSLLLIYSYNEQFF
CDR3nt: TGTGCCAGCAGCTTATTATTGATATACTCCTACAATGAGCAGTTCTTC

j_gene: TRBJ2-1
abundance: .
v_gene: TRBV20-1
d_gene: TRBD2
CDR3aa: CSATIAGGPYNEQFF
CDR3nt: TGCAGTGCTACCATAGCGGGAGGCCCGTACAATGAGCAGTTCTTC

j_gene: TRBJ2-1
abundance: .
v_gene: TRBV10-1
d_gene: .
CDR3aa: CASSKLAALSYNEQFF
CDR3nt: TGCGCCAGCAGTAAACTGGCGGCACTCTCCTACAATGAGCAGTTCTTC

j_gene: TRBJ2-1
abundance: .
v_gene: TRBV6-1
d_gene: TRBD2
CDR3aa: CASTGGTEQFF
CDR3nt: TGTGCCAGCACGGGGGGGACTGAGCAGTTCTTC

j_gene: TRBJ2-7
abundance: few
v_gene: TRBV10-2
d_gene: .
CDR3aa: CASAVGLLYEQYF
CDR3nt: TGCGCCAGCGCAGTAGGCCTCCTCTACGAGCAGTACTTC

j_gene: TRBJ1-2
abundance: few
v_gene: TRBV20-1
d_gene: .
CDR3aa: CSDEPGANYGYTF
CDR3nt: TGCAGTGACGAGCCAGGGGCTAACTATGGCTACACCTTC